This T cell receptor beta chain derives from a study of OX40 agonist ivuxolimab in advanced cancers. General study points: Circulating CD4+ and CD8+ T cells showed clonal expansion by week 6 at 0.1 to 3.0 mg/kg. Researchers did not establish what antigens the expanded peripheral T cells target. The average count of expanded clones was higher among CD8+ T cells than among CD4+.

With regard to this clone: What it binds is not known.

The data were produced by immunoSEQ multiplex PCR, yet TCRdb's version contains in-frame clones alone and is incomplete. The repertoire consists of 51,000 or so clones, with more than 85% occurring once and the leading ten covering around 15%. Germline CDR1 LGHNT, CDR2 FRNRAP. The CDR3 extends over 17 amino acids. V was cut by 6 bases and J by 10 bases, with 25 bases left in between. The material was CD4+ or CD8+ T cells sorted from blood, obtained in a trial of the OX40 agonist ivuxolimab. The TCR sequence derives from an adult with an advanced solid tumor such as melanoma, head and neck, liver or kidney cancer. The rearrangement joins TRBV12-5 to TRBJ1-6, with D tentatively TRBD1 (6 bases). The CDR3 coding sequence is TGTGCTAGTGGGTTCCTGACAGGACTCCCCTCGGGATCACCCCTCCACTTT. It encodes CASGFLTGLPSGSPLHF.